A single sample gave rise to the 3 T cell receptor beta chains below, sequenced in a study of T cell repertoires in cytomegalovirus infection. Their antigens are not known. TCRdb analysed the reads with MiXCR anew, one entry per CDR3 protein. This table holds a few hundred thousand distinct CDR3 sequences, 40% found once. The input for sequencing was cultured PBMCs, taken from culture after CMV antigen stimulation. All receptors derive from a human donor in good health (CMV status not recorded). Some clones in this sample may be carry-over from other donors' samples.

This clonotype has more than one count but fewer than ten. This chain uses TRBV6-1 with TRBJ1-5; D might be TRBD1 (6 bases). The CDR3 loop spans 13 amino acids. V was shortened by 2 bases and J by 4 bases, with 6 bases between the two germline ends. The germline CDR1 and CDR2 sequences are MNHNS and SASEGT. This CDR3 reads CASSERGNQPQHF. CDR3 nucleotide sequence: TGTGCCAGCAGTGAAAGGGGGAATCAGCCCCAGCATTTT.

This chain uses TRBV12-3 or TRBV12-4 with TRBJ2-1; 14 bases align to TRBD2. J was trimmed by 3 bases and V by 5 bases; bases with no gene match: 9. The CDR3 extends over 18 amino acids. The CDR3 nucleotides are TGTGCCAGCAGTCCCGGGACTAGCGGGAGTTTAGTCTACAATGAGCAGTTCTTC. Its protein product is CASSPGTSGSLVYNEQFF.

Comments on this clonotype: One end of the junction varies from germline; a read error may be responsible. CDR3 in amino acids: CASGQGNTEAFF. The CDR3, as DNA: TGTGCCAGCGGACAGGGAAACACTGAAGCTTTCTTT. V gene TRBV10-2 combines with J gene TRBJ1-1; 8 nucleotides match TRBD1. CDR3 size: 12 residues. Per the germline V gene, CDR1 is WSHSY and CDR2 is SAAADI.